The clone carrying this TCR beta chain was found a few times. Its cognate antigen is unknown. This CDR3 is built from 16 residues. The ends were cut back, 6 bases at V and 4 bases at J, with 22 bases in the middle. These data are taken from a study of T-cell reconstitution after alpha-beta-depleted transplantation in children. Study-level results: As was reported, about two months after transplant, alpha-beta T cells came from several hundred expanded graft clones. The study traced high day-60 TCRbeta diversity in some patients to surviving recipient T cells and thymic progenitors. T-cell counts and diversity at one year following transplant were attributed mainly to newly produced T cells.

Unique molecular identifiers were used to barcode this TCRbeta library. One entry per CDR3 protein, called by TCRdb with MiXCR from the PCR reads. The table has 700,000 or so distinct CDR3 sequences, roughly 13% seen once. Sample: PBMCs, taken before TCRalphabeta/CD19-depleted stem cell transplant. The chain uses TRBV12-3 or TRBV12-4 and TRBJ2-7; weak D call: TRBD2 (5 bases). The TCR originated in a girl under 10 years old with congenital amegakaryocytic thrombocytopenia, due to receive a stem cell transplant. The CDR3 loop is CASSRRGGLSPYEQYF. CDR3 coding DNA: TGTGCCAGCAGCCGTAGAGGAGGTCTTTCCCCTTACGAGCAGTACTTC.